The 7 T cell receptor beta chains presented below share a single source sample, sequenced in a study of cytomegalovirus exposure and HLA in healthy donors. PCR amplification relied on 60 Vbeta primers (plus 13 Jbeta primers). The data were produced by immunoSEQ multiplex PCR, yet TCRdb's version contains in-frame clones alone and is incomplete. In the table there are tens of thousands of clones, around 91% of which are singletons. The sequencing input was PBMCs. These TCRs come from a woman in her thirties in good health and CMV-seropositive.

V usage is TRBV4-2 and J usage is TRBJ1-2; 8 bases align to TRBD1. This CDR3 has 16 amino acids. Germline loops: CDR1 LGHNA, CDR2 YNFKEQ. The ends lost 3 bases at V and 4 bases at J; junction bases unmatched: 10. CDR3 sequence reads: CASSQGQGASLYGYTF. CDR3 coding DNA: TGTGCCAGCAGCCAGGGTCAGGGGGCGTCCCTCTATGGCTACACCTTC.

This sequence joins TRBV15 and TRBJ2-7, with 13 bases aligning to TRBD2. There are 15 residues in the CDR3. The germline V gene encodes CDR1 LNHNV and CDR2 YYDKDF (reference sequence). V shed 5 bases, J shed 3 bases, and the junction held 4 bases outside the gene matches. The CDR3 bases are TGTGCCACCAGCTCCCGGACTAGCGGGAGCTACGAGCAGTACTTC. This codes for CATSSRTSGSYEQYF.

V gene TRBV11-2 combines with J gene TRBJ2-7; 8 nucleotides line up with TRBD1. V was pared by 1 base and J by 0 bases, with 2 bases of the junction left unmatched. Germline assignment: CDR1 SGHAT and CDR2 FQNNGV. The CDR3 spans 15 residues. The CDR3 here is CASSLAGTGSYEQYF. As DNA, the CDR3 is TGTGCCAGCAGCTTAGCCGGGACAGGCTCCTACGAGCAGTACTTC.

The CDR3 DNA sequence: TGTGCCAGCTGGTCACCGGGGAACTACACCTTC. Its protein product is CASWSPGNYTF. This chain joins TRBV28 and TRBJ1-2; D not resolved. The CDR3 is 11 amino acids. The V gene lost 8 bases and the J gene lost 10 bases, with 14 bases spanning the gap. The germline V gene encodes CDR1 MDHEN and CDR2 SYDVKM.

The chain employs TRBV9 and TRBJ1-2, with 7 bases that match TRBD1. V dropped 3 bases and J dropped 5; count of bases not matched to a gene: 4. The CDR3 loop spans 13 amino acids. Germline loops: CDR1 SGDLS, CDR2 YYNGEE. CDR3 sequence reads: CASSDGTAYGYTF. DNA of the CDR3: TGTGCCAGCAGCGACGGGACAGCTTATGGCTACACCTTC.

This chain links TRBV13 with TRBJ1-1; D is undetermined. Germline values: CDR1 PRHDT, CDR2 FYEKMQ (reference sequence). This CDR3 contains 15 residues. The ends were cut back, 2 bases at V and 4 bases at J, with 14 bases in the middle. CDR3 region: CASSLLYPEGTEAFF. CDR3 bases: TGTGCCAGCAGCTTACTGTACCCTGAGGGCACTGAAGCTTTCTTT.

This clone has only a few counts. The sample holds other DNA sequences that translate to the same CDR3. This chain connects TRBV28 to TRBJ2-7; D may be TRBD2 (6 bases). V was trimmed by 5 bases and J by 3 bases, leaving 11 bases between them. This CDR3 has 13 residues. CDR1 and CDR2 (germline): MDHEN, SYDVKM. CDR3 bases: TGTGCCAGCAGTGCCGGACTAAACTACGAGCAGTACTTC. Its protein product is CASSAGLNYEQYF.